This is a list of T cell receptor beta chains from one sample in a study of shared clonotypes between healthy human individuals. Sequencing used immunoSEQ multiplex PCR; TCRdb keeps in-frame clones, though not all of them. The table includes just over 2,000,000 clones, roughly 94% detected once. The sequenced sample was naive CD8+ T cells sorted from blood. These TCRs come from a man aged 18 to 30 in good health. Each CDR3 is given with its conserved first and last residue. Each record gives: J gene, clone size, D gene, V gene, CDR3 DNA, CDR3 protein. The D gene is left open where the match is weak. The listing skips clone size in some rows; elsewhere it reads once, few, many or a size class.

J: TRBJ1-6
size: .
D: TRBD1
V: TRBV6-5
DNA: TGTGCCAGCAGTTACTCGACAGGGGTTAATTCACCCCTCCACTTT
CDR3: CASSYSTGVNSPLHF

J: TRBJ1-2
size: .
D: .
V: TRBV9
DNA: TGTGCCAGCAGCGTAGTGGTGGACTATGGCTACACCTTC
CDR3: CASSVVVDYGYTF

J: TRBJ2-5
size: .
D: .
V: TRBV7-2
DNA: TGTGCCAGCAGCGTCCCTAGCGCTTCCCAAGAGACCCAGTACTTC
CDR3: CASSVPSASQETQYF

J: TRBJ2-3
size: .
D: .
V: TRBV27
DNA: TGTGCCAGCAGTTCCCCCTTGGGGGGCATGGCAGATACGCAGTATTTT
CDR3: CASSSPLGGMADTQYF

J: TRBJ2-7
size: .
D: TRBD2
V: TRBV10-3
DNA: TGTGCCACAATTAGAGGGAGCGGGAGTCACGAGCAGTACTTC
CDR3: CATIRGSGSHEQYF

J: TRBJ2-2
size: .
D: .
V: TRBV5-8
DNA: TGTGCCAGCAGCTTGGTTGCGAACACCGGGGAGCTGTTTTTT
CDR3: CASSLVANTGELFF

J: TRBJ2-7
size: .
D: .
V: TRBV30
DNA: TGTGCCTGGAACCAACCCTTGGCGTACGAGCAGTACTTC
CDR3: CAWNQPLAYEQYF

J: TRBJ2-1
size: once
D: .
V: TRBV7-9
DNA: TGTGCCAGCAGCTTAGGGGGTCCTTCCTACAATGAGCAGTTCTTC
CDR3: CASSLGGPSYNEQFF

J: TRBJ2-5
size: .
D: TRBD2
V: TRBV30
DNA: TGTGCCTGGAGTGGCCTAGGAGCGGGACAAGAGACCCAGTACTTC
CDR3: CAWSGLGAGQETQYF

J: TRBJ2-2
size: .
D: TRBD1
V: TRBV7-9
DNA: TGTGCCAGCAGCATCAGGGGGACCGGGGAGCTGTTTTTT
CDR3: CASSIRGTGELFF

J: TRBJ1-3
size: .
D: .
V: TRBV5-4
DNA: TGTGCCAGCAGTTTTTGGGGGGGAACTGGAAACACCATATATTTT
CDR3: CASSFWGGTGNTIYF

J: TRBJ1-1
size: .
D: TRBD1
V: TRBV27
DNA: TGTGCCAGCAGTAAACAGGGGCCCCACACTGAAGCTTTCTTT
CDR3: CASSKQGPHTEAFF

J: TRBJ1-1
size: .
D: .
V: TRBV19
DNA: TGTGCCAGTAGTATAGTCCGGAACACTGAAGCTTTCTTT
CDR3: CASSIVRNTEAFF

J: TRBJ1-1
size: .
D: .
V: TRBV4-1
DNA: TGCGCCAGCAGCCAAGATGTTCTGATGGGCACTGAAGCTTTCTTT
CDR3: CASSQDVLMGTEAFF

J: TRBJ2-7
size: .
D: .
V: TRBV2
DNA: TGTGCCAGCAGTGATGGCAGGTACTACGAGCAGTACTTC
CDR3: CASSDGRYYEQYF

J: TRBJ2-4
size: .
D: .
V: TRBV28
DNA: TGTGCCAGCAGTTTGATGCAGGCGGGGCGAAACGTTCAGTACTTC
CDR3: CASSLMQAGRNVQYF

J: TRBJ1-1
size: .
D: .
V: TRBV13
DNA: TGTGCCAGCAGCCAAGGAGGGGAAACTGAAGCTTTCTTT
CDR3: CASSQGGETEAFF

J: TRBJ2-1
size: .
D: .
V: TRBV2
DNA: TGTGCCAGCAGTGTAAGAGGGCCTGAGCAGTTCTTC
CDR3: CASSVRGPEQFF

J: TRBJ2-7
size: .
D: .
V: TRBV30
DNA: TGTGCCTGGACGATCGACGGATACGAGCAGTACTTC
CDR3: CAWTIDGYEQYF

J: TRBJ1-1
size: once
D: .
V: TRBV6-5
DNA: TGTGCCAGCAGTTCGGGGGACTTTAACACTGAAGCTTTCTTT
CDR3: CASSSGDFNTEAFF

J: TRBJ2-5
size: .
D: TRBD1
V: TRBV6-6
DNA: TGTGCCAGCAGTTACTGGGACAGGGGCGGGGAGACCCAGTACTTC
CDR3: CASSYWDRGGETQYF

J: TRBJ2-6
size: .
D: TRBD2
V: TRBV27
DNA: TGTGCCAGCAGTTTGGTTACGGGAGGGTGGTCTGGGGCCAACGTCCTGACTTTC
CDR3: CASSLVTGGWSGANVLTF

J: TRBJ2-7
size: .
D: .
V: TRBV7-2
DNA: TGTGCCAGCAAAACATTAGAAGACTACGAGCAGTACTTC
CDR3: CASKTLEDYEQYF

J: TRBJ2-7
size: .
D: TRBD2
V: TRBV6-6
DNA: TGTGCCAGCAGTTACCTCGGACTAGCGGGAGGTGGGGAGCAGTACTTC
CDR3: CASSYLGLAGGGEQYF

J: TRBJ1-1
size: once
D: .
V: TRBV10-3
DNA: TGTGCCATCTCTCCGGGGGCTGTTGAAGCTTTCTTT
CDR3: CAISPGAVEAFF

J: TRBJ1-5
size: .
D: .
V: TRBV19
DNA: TGTGCCAGTAGTATAGTGGGCGGAAGCAATCAGCCCCAGCATTTT
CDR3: CASSIVGGSNQPQHF

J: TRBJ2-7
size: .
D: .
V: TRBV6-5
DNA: TGTGCCAGCAGTTACCCGTCTGTTACAGAGCAGTACTTC
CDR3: CASSYPSVTEQYF

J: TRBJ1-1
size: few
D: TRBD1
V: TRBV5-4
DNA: TGTGCCAGCAGCTCACAGGGGAGCACTGAAGCTTTCTTT
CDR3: CASSSQGSTEAFF

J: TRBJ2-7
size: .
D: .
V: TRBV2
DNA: TGTGCCAGCAGTGAGTTGCCGGGTGGAACCTACGAGCAGTACTTC
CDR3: CASSELPGGTYEQYF

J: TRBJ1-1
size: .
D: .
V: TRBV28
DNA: TGTGCCAGCAGTTTCCCGGACGAAGCTTTCTTT
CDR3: CASSFPDEAFF

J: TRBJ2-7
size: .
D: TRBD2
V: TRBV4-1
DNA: TGCGCCAGCAGCCAAGATCCGCTAGCGGGGGGCCTAACCTACGAGCAGTACTTC
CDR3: CASSQDPLAGGLTYEQYF

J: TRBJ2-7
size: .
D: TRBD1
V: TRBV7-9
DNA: TGTGCCAGCAGCTTTGAGGACAGGGCCGAGCAGTACTTC
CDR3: CASSFEDRAEQYF

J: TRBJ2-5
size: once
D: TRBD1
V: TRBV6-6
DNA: TGTGCCAGCAGTTACCCTCACGACAGGGGAGAAGAGACCCAGTACTTC
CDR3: CASSYPHDRGEETQYF

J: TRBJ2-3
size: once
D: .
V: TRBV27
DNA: TGTGCCAGCAGTTCTTGGGTCGTTTCAACAGGTTCGGATACGCAGTATTTT
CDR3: CASSSWVVSTGSDTQYF

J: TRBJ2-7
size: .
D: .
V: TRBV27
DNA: TGTGCCAGCAGTTTCCGAGGGGGTTACGAGCAGTACTTC
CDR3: CASSFRGGYEQYF

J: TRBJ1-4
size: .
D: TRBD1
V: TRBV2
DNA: TGTGCCAGCAGGATGGGACAGGGGACATGGGTACTTAATGAAAAACTGTTTTTT
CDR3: CASRMGQGTWVLNEKLFF

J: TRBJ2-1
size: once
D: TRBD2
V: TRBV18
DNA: TGTGCCAGCTCCGGGACTAGCGGGAGTGACAATGAGCAGTTCTTC
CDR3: CASSGTSGSDNEQFF

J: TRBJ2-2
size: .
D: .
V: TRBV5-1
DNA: TGCGCCAGCAGCTCCAGCCCCGACGTGAACACCGGGGAGCTGTTTTTT
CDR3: CASSSSPDVNTGELFF

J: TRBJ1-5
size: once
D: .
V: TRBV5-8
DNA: TGTGCCAGCAGCTTGGGACCAAATCAGCCCCAGCATTTT
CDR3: CASSLGPNQPQHF

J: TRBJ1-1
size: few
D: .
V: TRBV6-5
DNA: TGTGCCAGCAGTACCCTTGGGGGGGCAGCTTTCTTT
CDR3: CASSTLGGAAFF

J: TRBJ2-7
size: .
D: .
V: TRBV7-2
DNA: TGTGCCAGCAGCTTAGTCGAGGCGGACCCTTCCTACGAGCAGTACTTC
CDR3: CASSLVEADPSYEQYF

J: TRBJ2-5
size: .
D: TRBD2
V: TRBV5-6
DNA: TGTGCCAGCAGCTTGGGGCTAGCGGACTCGGAGACCCAGTACTTC
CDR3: CASSLGLADSETQYF

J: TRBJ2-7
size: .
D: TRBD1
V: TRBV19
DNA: TGTGCCAGTAGTCCTCGGACAGGGAGCTACGAGCAGTACTTC
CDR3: CASSPRTGSYEQYF

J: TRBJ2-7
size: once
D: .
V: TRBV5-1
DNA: TGCGCCAGCAGCTTTACGGAAAACTACGAGCAGTACTTC
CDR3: CASSFTENYEQYF

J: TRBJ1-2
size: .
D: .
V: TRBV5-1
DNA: TGCGCCAGCAGCTTTGGAGGGGCTGACTATGGCTACACCTTC
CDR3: CASSFGGADYGYTF

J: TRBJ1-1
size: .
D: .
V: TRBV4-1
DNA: TGCGCCAGCAGCCCCAGAACGATTCCGAACACTGAAGCTTTCTTT
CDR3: CASSPRTIPNTEAFF

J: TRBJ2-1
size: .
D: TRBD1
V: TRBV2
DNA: TGTGCCAGCAGTGGGCAGGGGGCGGGTGATGAGCAGTTCTTC
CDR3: CASSGQGAGDEQFF

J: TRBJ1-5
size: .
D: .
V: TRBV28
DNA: TGTGCCAGCAGTTCCCCCGCGGAGCCCCAGCATTTT
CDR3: CASSSPAEPQHF

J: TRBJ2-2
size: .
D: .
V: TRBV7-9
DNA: TGTGCCAGCAGACTGGACGGACCCGACGAGCTGTTTTTT
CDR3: CASRLDGPDELFF

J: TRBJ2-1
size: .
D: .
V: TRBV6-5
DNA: TGTGCCAGCAGCCGCATGGCCGGCAATGAGCAGTTCTTC
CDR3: CASSRMAGNEQFF

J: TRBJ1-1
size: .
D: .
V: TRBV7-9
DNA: TGTGCCAGCAGCCCGAGTAACGGGCTGAACACTGAAGCTTTCTTT
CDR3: CASSPSNGLNTEAFF

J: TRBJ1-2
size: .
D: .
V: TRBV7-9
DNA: TGTGCCAGCAGCTTAGGTCCGGAGGGGCAGGGCTACACCTTC
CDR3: CASSLGPEGQGYTF

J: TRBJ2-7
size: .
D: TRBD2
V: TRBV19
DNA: TGTGCCAGTAGCGTAGCGGGGTCCTACGAGCAGTACTTC
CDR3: CASSVAGSYEQYF

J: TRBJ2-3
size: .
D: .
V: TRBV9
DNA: TGTGCCAGCAGCGTCGGGACAACTGACTTAGATACGCAGTATTTT
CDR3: CASSVGTTDLDTQYF